The 18 T cell receptor beta chains below come from one sample, sequenced in a study of shared clonotypes between healthy human individuals. The repertoire was sequenced with immunoSEQ multiplex PCR; TCRdb's copy has only in-frame clones and lacks some. This sample carries over a million clones, roughly 96% of them seen once, and the ten largest clones take approximately 1.2%. The source material was naive CD4+ T cells sorted from blood. This sample's subset: CD45RA+ positively selected. The receptors were gathered from a young man in good health.

The rearrangement uses TRBV4-1 and TRBJ2-4; D perhaps matches TRBD1 (6 bases). Germline assignment: CDR1 MGHRA and CDR2 YSYEKL. V gave up 0 bases and J gave up 0 bases, with 15 bases separating them. The CDR3 totals 18 residues. CDR3 bases: TGCGCCAGCAGCCAAGAGGGGGCGACGTCCGTAGCCAAAAACATTCAGTACTTC. Translating it yields CASSQEGATSVAKNIQYF.

The chain joins TRBV5-8 to TRBJ1-2, with a weak D call TRBD1 (6 bases). Trimming took off 1 base at V and 4 bases at J, with 11 bases between the two ends. This CDR3 has 14 residues. Per the germline V gene, CDR1 is SGHTS and CDR2 is YDEGEE. The CDR3 DNA sequence: TGTGCCAGCAGCTTGCGCAGGGGTGGCTATGGCTACACCTTC. Translation gives CASSLRRGGYGYTF.

This chain uses TRBV27 with TRBJ1-1; the D gene is possibly TRBD1 (5 bases). The CDR3 is made up of 13 amino acids. Germline-derived CDR1 and CDR2 are MNHEY and SMNVEV (reference sequence). V dropped 3 bases and J dropped 9 bases, with 14 bases sitting between them. The CDR3: CASSFRPKDKAFF. CDR3 nucleotides: TGTGCCAGCAGTTTTCGACCGAAGGACAAAGCTTTCTTT.

The chain is built from TRBV7-3 and TRBJ2-7; D is uncertain. Trimming cost V 1 base and J 0 bases, with 13 bases left between them. The germline CDR1 and CDR2 sequences are SGHTA and FQGTGA. The CDR3 totals 16 residues. The CDR3 DNA reads as TGTGCCAGCAGCTTAAGACCCAGCGCGAGCTCCTACGAGCAGTACTTC. Amino acid sequence: CASSLRPSASSYEQYF.

This chain uses TRBV7-3 with TRBJ2-7; TRBD2 is a possible D gene (6 bases). Trimming took 4 bases from V and 2 from J, leaving 12 bases between them. CDR1 is SGHTA and CDR2 is FQGTGA in the germline V gene. The CDR3 consists of 14 residues. The chain's CDR3 is CASSSLGGTYEQYF. CDR3 sequence (DNA): TGTGCCAGCAGCTCTTTGGGAGGTACCTACGAGCAGTACTTC. Using reference TRBV7-3 and TRBJ2-7 for the parts outside the CDR3, the full variable domain is GAGVSQTPSNKVTEKGKYVELRCDPISGHTALYWYRQSLGQGPEFLIYFQGTGAADDSGLPNDRFFAVRPEGSVSTLKIQRTERGDSAVYLCASSSLGGTYEQYFGPGTRLTVT.

V and J are TRBV6-1 and TRBJ2-4; 8 nucleotides align to TRBD2. This CDR3 is built from 17 residues. The trim removed 1 base at V and 0 bases at J, leaving 5 bases unmatched. Looked up from germline, CDR1 is MNHNS and CDR2 is SASEGT. CDR3 DNA: TGTGCCAGCAGTGAAGGAACTAGCGGTTTAGCCAAAAACATTCAGTACTTC. Translation: CASSEGTSGLAKNIQYF.

The rearrangement joins TRBV2 to TRBJ2-7; 16 bases line up with TRBD2. This CDR3 region has 16 residues. In germline, CDR1 is SNHLY, CDR2 FYNNEI. With 6 bases clipped from V and 2 bases from J, the junction kept 4 bases outside the gene matches. Here the CDR3 DNA reads TGTGCCAGCAGGGGGACTAGCGGGAGGGCGGCCTACGAGCAGTACTTC. Translated, it gives CASRGTSGRAAYEQYF.

The chain carries TRBV4-1 and TRBJ2-1; TRBD2 agrees at 10 bases. The V and J ends lost 5 bases and 8 bases, in that order; junction bases with no gene match: 12. The CDR3 contains 16 residues. Germline CDR1 reads MGHRA; CDR2 reads YSYEKL. The CDR3 DNA follows: TGCGCCAGCAGCGGTCCCAGCGGGAGGGCCGACTATGAGCAGTTCTTC. Translated: CASSGPSGRADYEQFF.

The chain joins TRBV7-2 to TRBJ2-5; TRBD2 matches 8 bases. V dropped 5 bases and J dropped 4; count of bases not matched to a gene: 6. This CDR3 region has 14 residues. Germline loops: CDR1 SGHTA, CDR2 FQGNSA. CDR3: CASSRGGTAETQYF. CDR3 DNA: TGTGCCAGCAGCCGGGGGGGAACGGCAGAGACCCAGTACTTC.

The chain carries TRBV19 and TRBJ1-4; 9 bases are shared with TRBD1. This CDR3 is 14 amino acids long. Unmatched junction bases numbered 4, after V lost 6 bases and J lost 5 bases. Germline V gene sequence: CDR1 LNHDA, CDR2 SQIVND (reference sequence). CDR3 nucleotides: TGTGCCAGTAGAAAGACAGGGGGAAATGAAAAACTGTTTTTT. It yields the protein CASRKTGGNEKLFF.

J is TRBJ2-1 and V is TRBV30; D is ambiguous. CDR3 size: 13 residues. Germline loops: CDR1 GTSNPN, CDR2 SVGIG (reference sequence). The V end lost 3 bases, the J end lost 8 bases, and 14 bases lay between the germline ends. The DNA for the CDR3 is TGTGCCTGGAGCCGTTCGGGTCCCGATGAGCAGTTCTTC. Encoded protein: CAWSRSGPDEQFF. Full variable domain (outside the CDR3, taken from reference TRBV30 and TRBJ2-1): SQTIHQWPATLVQPVGSPLSLECTVEGTSNPNLYWYRQAAGRGLQLLFYSVGIGQISSEVPQNLSASRPQDRQFILSSKKLLLSDSGFYLCAWSRSGPDEQFFGPGTRLTVL.

The chain uses TRBV29-1 and TRBJ2-3; 13 nucleotides agree with TRBD2. The CDR3 loop spans 14 amino acids. J gave up 7 bases and V 4 bases, and 5 bases lay outside the gene matches. CDR1 is SQVTM, CDR2 ANQGSEA, per germline. The chain's CDR3 is CSVGGLAGVNTQYF. CDR3 coding DNA: TGCAGCGTTGGAGGACTAGCGGGAGTCAATACGCAGTATTTT.

The genes are TRBV10-3 and TRBJ2-7; TRBD2 matches 12 bases. This CDR3 is 12 amino acids long. The junction had 3 bases not matched to a gene; V was cut back by 10 bases and J by 5 bases. Germline V gene sequence: CDR1 ENHRY, CDR2 SYGVKD. Here the CDR3 reads CATGLAGHEQYF. CDR3 bases: TGTGCCACCGGACTAGCGGGACACGAGCAGTACTTC.

The chain has TRBV2 and TRBJ1-1, with 9 nucleotides matching TRBD1. The CDR3 is 14 residues long. The germline gives CDR1 SNHLY, CDR2 FYNNEI. V lost 5 bases and J lost 8; bases outside the gene matches: 9. DNA for the CDR3: TGTGCCAGCAGTCAACGAGGGACAGGGACCGAAGCTTTCTTT. As protein: CASSQRGTGTEAFF.

The CDR3, as DNA: TGTGCCAGCAGGCCCTCCTCTGGGACAAGTGGATACGAGCAGTACTTC. Translating gives CASRPSSGTSGYEQYF. This sequence joins TRBV6-6 and TRBJ2-7, with D tentatively TRBD1 (6 bases). The CDR3 contains 16 residues. The germline V and J ends were trimmed by 6 bases and 4 bases, with 22 bases remaining between them. Germline values: CDR1 MNHNY, CDR2 SVGAGI (reference sequence).

The chain employs TRBV27 and TRBJ2-3; D gene unclear. CDR1 is MNHEY, CDR2 SMNVEV, per germline (reference sequence). Trimming shortened V by 6 bases and J by 2 bases, and 6 bases separated the two germline ends. This CDR3 has 12 residues. As DNA, the CDR3 is TGTGCCAGCAGACGAACCACAGATACGCAGTATTTT. This gives the protein CASRRTTDTQYF.

This chain uses TRBV7-9 with TRBJ2-1; D is ambiguous. The germline gives CDR1 SEHNR, CDR2 FQNEAQ (reference sequence). The CDR3 totals 12 residues. Trimming cost V 6 bases and J 7 bases, with 10 bases left between them. The CDR3: CASRMGLNEQFF. The DNA of the CDR3 is TGTGCCAGCAGGATGGGTTTAAATGAGCAGTTCTTC.

As for this clone: Other DNA sequences in this specimen translate into the identical CDR3. CDR3 sequence reads: CASSLEGSGANVLTF. The CDR3 bases are TGCGCCAGCAGCTTGGAGGGCTCCGGGGCCAACGTCCTGACTTTC. This chain joins TRBV5-1 and TRBJ2-6, with no clear D. CDR1 is SGHRS and CDR2 is YFSETQ in the germline V gene. With 0 bases removed from V and 4 bases from J, the gap between germline ends came to 8 bases. This CDR3 spans 15 amino acids. The full variable domain, in which reference TRBV5-1 and TRBJ2-6 provide the parts outside the CDR3, is KAGVTQTPRYLIKTRGQQVTLSCSPISGHRSVSWYQQTPGQGLQFLFEYFSETQRNKGNFPGRFSGRQFSNSRSEMNVSTLELGDSALYLCASSLEGSGANVLTFGAGSRLTVL.